This entry features one TCR beta chain sequence. This CDR3 has 16 residues. The J segment lost 4 bases and the V segment lost 1 base, leaving 5 bases of the junction unmatched. Germline assignment: CDR1 SNHLY and CDR2 FYNNEI. These data come from a study of blood T cell repertoires in COVID-19. TCRdb's copy holds only in-frame clones and misses some; the assay was immunoSEQ multiplex PCR. The sample contains approximately 74,000 clones, about four fifths of which appear only once. The sequenced sample was peripheral blood. This receptor was obtained from a man aged 70 or older with acute or convalescent COVID-19. The V gene is TRBV2, the J gene TRBJ2-7, with 12 bases aligning to TRBD1. As DNA, the CDR3 is TGTGCCAGCAGTGAAGAAGGGACAGGGGGCGGGTACGAGCAGTACTTC. Translation gives CASSEEGTGGGYEQYF.